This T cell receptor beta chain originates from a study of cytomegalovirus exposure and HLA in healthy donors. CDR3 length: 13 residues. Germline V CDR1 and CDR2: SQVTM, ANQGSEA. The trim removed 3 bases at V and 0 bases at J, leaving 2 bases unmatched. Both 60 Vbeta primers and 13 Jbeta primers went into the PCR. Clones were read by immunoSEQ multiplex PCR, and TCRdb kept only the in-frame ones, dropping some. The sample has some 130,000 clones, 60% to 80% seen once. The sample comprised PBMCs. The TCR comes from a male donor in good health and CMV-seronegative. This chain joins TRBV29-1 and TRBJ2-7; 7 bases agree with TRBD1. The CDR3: CSVEGQSSYEQYF. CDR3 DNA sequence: TGCAGCGTTGAGGGACAGAGCTCCTACGAGCAGTACTTC.